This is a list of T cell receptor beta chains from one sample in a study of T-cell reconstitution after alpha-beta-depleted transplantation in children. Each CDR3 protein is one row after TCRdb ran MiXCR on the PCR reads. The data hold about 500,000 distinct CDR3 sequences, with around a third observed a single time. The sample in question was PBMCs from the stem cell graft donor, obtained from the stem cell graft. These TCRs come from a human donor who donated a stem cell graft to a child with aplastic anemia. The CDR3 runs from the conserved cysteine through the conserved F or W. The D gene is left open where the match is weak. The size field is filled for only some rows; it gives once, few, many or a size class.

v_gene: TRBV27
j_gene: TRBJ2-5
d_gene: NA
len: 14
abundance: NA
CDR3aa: CASSLSGALKTQYF
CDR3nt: TGTGCCAGCAGTTTATCGGGGGCACTCAAGACCCAGTACTTC

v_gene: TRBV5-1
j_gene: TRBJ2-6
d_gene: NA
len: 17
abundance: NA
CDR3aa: CASSRTADLSGANVLTF
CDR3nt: TGCGCCAGCAGTAGGACAGCAGATTTATCTGGGGCCAACGTCCTGACTTTC

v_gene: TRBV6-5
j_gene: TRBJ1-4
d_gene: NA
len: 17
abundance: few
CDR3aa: CASSYGALQGPNEKLFF
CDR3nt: TGTGCCAGCAGTTACGGGGCGCTACAGGGACCGAATGAAAAACTGTTTTTT

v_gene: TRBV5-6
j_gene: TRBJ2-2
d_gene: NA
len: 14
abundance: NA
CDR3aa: CASSFRTTAGELFF
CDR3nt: TGTGCCAGCAGCTTTCGAACGACAGCCGGGGAGCTGTTTTTT

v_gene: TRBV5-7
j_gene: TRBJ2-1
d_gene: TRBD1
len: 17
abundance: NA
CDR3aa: CASSPTTGTGAYNEQFF
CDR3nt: TGTGCCAGCAGCCCAACAACCGGGACAGGGGCTTACAATGAGCAGTTCTTC

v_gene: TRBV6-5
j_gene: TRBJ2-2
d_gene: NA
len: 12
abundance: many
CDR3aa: CASSYDTGELFF
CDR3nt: TGTGCCAGCAGTTACGACACCGGGGAGCTGTTTTTT

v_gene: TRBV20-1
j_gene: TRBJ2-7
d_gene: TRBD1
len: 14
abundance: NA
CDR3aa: CSAYTGTGVYEQYF
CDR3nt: TGCAGTGCGTATACCGGGACAGGAGTCTACGAGCAGTACTTC

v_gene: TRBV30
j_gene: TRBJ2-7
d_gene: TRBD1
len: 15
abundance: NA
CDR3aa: CAWSVLQGASYEQYF
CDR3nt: TGTGCCTGGAGTGTACTTCAGGGGGCCTCCTACGAGCAGTACTTC

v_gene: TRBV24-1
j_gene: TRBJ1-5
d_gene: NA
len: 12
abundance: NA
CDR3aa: CATSDEGTAQHF
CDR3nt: TGTGCCACCAGTGATGAGGGCACGGCCCAGCATTTT

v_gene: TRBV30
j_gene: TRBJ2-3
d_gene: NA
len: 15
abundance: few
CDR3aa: CAWSVHPGSTDTQYF
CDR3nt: TGTGCCTGGAGTGTACATCCCGGGAGCACAGATACGCAGTATTTT

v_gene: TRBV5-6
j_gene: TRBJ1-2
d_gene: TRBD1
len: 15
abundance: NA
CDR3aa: CASSFWDRGSLGYTF
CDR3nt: TGTGCCAGCAGCTTCTGGGACAGGGGGTCCCTGGGCTACACCTTC

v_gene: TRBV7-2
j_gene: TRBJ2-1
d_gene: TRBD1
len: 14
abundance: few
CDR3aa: CASSWGRGGYEQFF
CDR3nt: TGTGCCAGCAGCTGGGGTAGAGGGGGCTATGAGCAGTTCTTC

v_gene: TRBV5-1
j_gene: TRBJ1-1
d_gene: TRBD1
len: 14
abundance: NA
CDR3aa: CASSPTGRGAEAFF
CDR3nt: TGCGCCAGCAGCCCGACAGGGAGGGGGGCTGAAGCTTTCTTT